The next 14 T cell receptor beta chains were all read from a single sample in a study of T cells after yellow fever vaccination. TCRdb called the 5' RACE reads again in MiXCR, with one record for every CDR3 protein. Of 150,000 to 200,000 distinct CDR3 sequences in the sample, around 10% were seen once. The material sequenced was CD8+ T cells sorted from PBMCs, taken 15 days after the yellow fever booster vaccination. All receptors derive from a man aged 18 to 29 who received the YFV17D yellow fever vaccine.

This clonotype was seen more than once but under ten times. This chain joins TRBV27 and TRBJ1-5; maybe TRBD1 (5 bases). Trimming left V 8 bases short and J 0 bases short, with 14 bases between. Looked up from germline, CDR1 is MNHEY and CDR2 is SMNVEV (reference sequence). The CDR3 covers 15 residues. The CDR3 region is CASRPSGGSNQPQHF. In nucleotides, the CDR3 is TGTGCCAGCCGCCCCAGCGGGGGTAGCAATCAGCCCCAGCATTTT.

This clonotype has a handful of counts. V gene TRBV9 combines with J gene TRBJ2-5; TRBD1 matches at 9 bases. Germline V gives CDR1 SGDLS, CDR2 YYNGEE. V trimming: 4 bases; J trimming: 10 bases; junction bases outside the gene matches: 5. This CDR3 contains 12 residues. This CDR3 is CASSQTGGGQYF. The CDR3, as DNA: TGTGCCAGCAGCCAAACAGGGGGCGGCCAGTACTTC.

The rearrangement links TRBV7-9 to TRBJ1-3, with TRBD1 as a possible D gene (5 bases). Trimming removed 2 bases from V and 1 base from J, with 6 bases in between. Germline V gene data show CDR1 as SEHNR and CDR2 as FQNEAQ (reference sequence). The CDR3 extends over 14 amino acids. CDR3 sequence (DNA): TGTGCCAGCAGCTTACCAGGGTCTGGAAACACCATATATTTT. Amino acid sequence: CASSLPGSGNTIYF.

In its sample, this clonotype was seen a few times. This chain joins TRBV11-2 and TRBJ2-3, with 7 bases aligning to TRBD2. Per germline, CDR1 SGHAT and CDR2 FQNNGV. This CDR3 region has 15 residues. V gave up 6 bases and J gave up 6 bases; unmatched junction bases: 12. CDR3 loop: CASSPWGGPADTQYF. The CDR3, as DNA: TGTGCCAGCAGTCCCTGGGGGGGTCCGGCGGATACGCAGTATTTT.

J is TRBJ2-1 and V is TRBV28; 12 bases fit TRBD2. CDR1 is MDHEN, CDR2 SYDVKM, per germline. Trimming at V came to 6 bases and at J to 5 bases, leaving 20 bases not matched to a gene. The length of the CDR3 is 20 residues. CDR3 sequence: CASSSTVTSGGHPSDNEQFF. The CDR3 DNA follows: TGTGCCAGCAGCTCCACCGTGACTAGCGGGGGACACCCTAGCGACAATGAGCAGTTCTTC.

This clonotype came up a few times. The chain recombines TRBV13 with TRBJ1-3, with D possibly being TRBD1 (5 bases). This CDR3 comprises 15 residues. The V end lost 2 bases, the J end lost 0 bases, and 8 bases lay between the germline ends. The germline CDR1 and CDR2 sequences are PRHDT and FYEKMQ (reference sequence). The CDR3 region is CASSLRGISGNTIYF. Here the CDR3 DNA reads TGTGCCAGCAGCTTAAGGGGCATCTCTGGAAACACCATATATTTT.

The CDR3 sequence is CATSDGAGGSYNEQFF. The CDR3 coding sequence is TGTGCCACCAGTGATGGAGCGGGGGGCTCCTACAATGAGCAGTTCTTC. The rearrangement links TRBV24-1 to TRBJ2-1; 9 nucleotides match TRBD2. V lost 3 bases, J lost 0 bases, and 2 bases stayed unmatched. The CDR3 sequence is 16 residues long. Looked up from germline, CDR1 is KGHDR and CDR2 is SFDVKD.

This clonotype was observed many times. The genes are TRBV29-1 and TRBJ2-5; D not resolved. The CDR3 consists of 15 residues. V lost 0 bases and J lost 5, with 16 bases in between. The germline CDR1 and CDR2 sequences are SQVTM and ANQGSEA. The CDR3 DNA sequence: TGCAGCGTTGAAGATCTGCTAGAGGAGAAGGAGACCCAGTACTTC. Its translation is CSVEDLLEEKETQYF.

This clonotype came up a few times. This chain joins TRBV7-9 and TRBJ2-7, with D perhaps assigned TRBD1 or TRBD2 (5 bases each). Germline CDR1 reads SEHNR; CDR2 reads FQNEAQ (reference sequence). Between the trimmed V and J ends, which lost 4 bases and 7 bases, there was a span of 14 bases. This CDR3 has 13 residues. The CDR3 sequence: CASSSGTLKEQYF. The DNA of the CDR3 is TGTGCCAGCAGCTCAGGGACGCTTAAGGAGCAGTACTTC.

V usage is TRBV20-1 and J usage is TRBJ1-6, with 8 bases fitting TRBD1. J was trimmed by 2 bases and V by 5 bases; bases with no gene match: 8. CDR1 and CDR2 from the germline V gene are DFQATT and SNEGSKA (reference sequence). The CDR3 totals 16 residues. CDR3 bases: TGCAGTGCTTCCGGGCAGGGGGCAGCCTATAATTCACCCCTCCACTTT. Its protein product is CSASGQGAAYNSPLHF.

The chain joins TRBV20-1 to TRBJ2-2; D is unresolved. CDR3 length equals 13 residues. The V end lost 3 bases, the J end lost 8 bases, and 13 bases lay between the germline ends. Germline values: CDR1 DFQATT, CDR2 SNEGSKA (reference sequence). CDR3: CSARGRTRGELFF. Here the CDR3 DNA reads TGCAGTGCTAGGGGAAGGACCCGGGGGGAGCTGTTTTTT.

The CDR3 bases are TGTGCCAGCAGTTACTCCAGGGGAATCTCTGGAAACACCATATATTTT. This gives the protein CASSYSRGISGNTIYF. The chain joins TRBV6-5 to TRBJ1-3, with a possible D match to TRBD1 (6 bases). Trimming took 0 bases from V and 0 from J, leaving 9 bases between them. This CDR3 spans 16 amino acids. Germline CDR1 reads MNHEY; CDR2 reads SVGAGI.

This clonotype has just a few counts. The chain links TRBV4-1 to TRBJ2-5; tentatively, D is TRBD1 or TRBD2 (5 bases each). CDR3 size: 14 residues. V was shortened by 6 bases and J by 4 bases, with 15 bases between the two germline ends. Germline values: CDR1 MGHRA, CDR2 YSYEKL. This chain's CDR3 is CASRRGSDPETQYF. The CDR3 bases are TGCGCCAGCAGGAGGGGATCAGACCCAGAGACCCAGTACTTC.

This clonotype turned up a few times. The chain recombines TRBV20-1 with TRBJ2-5; TRBD2 matches 9 bases. The CDR3 consists of 16 residues. Trimming took 0 bases from V and 2 from J; bases not matched to a gene: 7. Per the germline V gene, CDR1 is DFQATT and CDR2 is SNEGSKA (reference sequence). CDR3 sequence: CSARDLAGGQQETQYF. The DNA for the CDR3 is TGCAGTGCTAGAGATTTGGCGGGGGGGCAACAAGAGACCCAGTACTTC.